This T cell receptor beta chain was captured by sequencing in a study of shared clonotypes between healthy human individuals. CD4+ cells yielded CD45RA+ naive and CD45RA-negative memory subsets. Trimming stripped 7 bases from V and 2 bases from J, with 21 bases between. There are 16 residues in the CDR3. Germline assignment: CDR1 MNHEY and CDR2 SMNVEV (reference sequence). This clone appeared a single time. In the sorted-subset replicate PCRs, about 200 ng DNA, 25,000 to 35,000 T cell genomes, was used. Original methodology: Junction-only immunoSEQ data arrived without quality scores, meaning filtering differed. Method: immunoSEQ multiplex PCR; TCRdb's copy keeps in-frame clones and lacks some. That table is the source of V, J and clone size, and D and trimming were worked out from the DNA. The sample has under 1,900,000 clones; approximately 98.5% are singletons.

Material for sequencing was naive CD4+ T cells sorted from blood. Documented subset: CD45RA+ positively selected. V usage is TRBV27 and J usage is TRBJ2-7, with D possibly matching TRBD1 (5 bases). The clonotype originates from a young man in good health. The DNA for the CDR3 is TGTGCCAGCAACCCGACGGACCTCAGGGATCCCTACGAGCAGTACTTC. The encoded protein is CASNPTDLRDPYEQYF.